The 26 T cell receptor beta chains reported below all come from one sample, sequenced in a study of post-analysis software for immune sequencing data. Overall study findings and caveats: A handful of TRBV segments were more frequent in patients than controls; TRBV5-6, TRBV5-1 and TRBV20-1 belonged to this group.

Incorporated into the TCR beta cDNA libraries were unique molecular identifiers, which served to reduce PCR and sequencing biases. TCRdb itself ran the PCR reads through MiXCR, one entry per CDR3 protein. The table has 750,000 to 900,000 distinct CDR3 sequences, about 45% seen once. The antigens for these receptors are not known. Sequences were obtained from blood. These receptors all stem from a girl aged 10 to 17 with multiple sclerosis.

This chain joins TRBV20-1 and TRBJ1-5, with D possibly TRBD1 on 5 matching bases. Germline-derived CDR1 and CDR2 are DFQATT and SNEGSKA (reference sequence). V shed 4 bases and J shed 6 bases, with 16 bases lying between them. The CDR3 totals 14 residues. The CDR3 sequence: CSANRDGIGQPQHF. The CDR3 nucleotides are TGCAGTGCTAACCGGGACGGTATAGGTCAGCCCCAGCATTTT.

This clonotype has only one observation. This chain links TRBV29-1 with TRBJ2-2, with D perhaps matching TRBD2 (6 bases). The V end was cut by 6 bases, the J end by 4 bases, with 12 bases between. CDR1 and CDR2 from the germline V gene are SQVTM and ANQGSEA. The CDR3 has 13 amino acids. CDR3 in amino acids: CSVKGRFTGELFF. CDR3 nucleotide sequence: TGCAGCGTCAAGGGGAGGTTCACCGGGGAGCTGTTTTTT.

This clonotype was found a few times. CDR3 in DNA: TGTGCCTGGAATGGCAGGATGTATGGCTACACCTTC. Encoded protein: CAWNGRMYGYTF. The chain is built from TRBV30 and TRBJ1-2; no clear D gene. The V end lost 4 bases, the J end lost 5 bases, and 11 bases lay between the germline ends. The CDR3 has 12 amino acids. CDR1 GTSNPN and CDR2 SVGIG come from the germline V gene (reference sequence). The full variable domain, with the rest looked up from reference TRBV30 and TRBJ1-2, is SQTIHQWPATLVQPVGSPLSLECTVEGTSNPNLYWYRQAAGRGLQLLFYSVGIGQISSEVPQNLSASRPQDRQFILSSKKLLLSDSGFYLCAWNGRMYGYTFGSGTRLTVV.

The rearrangement uses TRBV11-2 and TRBJ2-7; 9 positions match TRBD2. This CDR3 has 16 residues. From germline, CDR1 is SGHAT and CDR2 FQNNGV. The V and J ends lost 5 bases and 3 bases, in that order; junction bases with no gene match: 11. The CDR3 DNA reads as TGTGCCAGCAGCCTCCTCGGGGGTAGCGGGAGCTACGAGCAGTACTTC. This translates into CASSLLGGSGSYEQYF.

This clonotype was observed a handful of times. The gene calls are TRBV6-5 and TRBJ2-7; D remains unclear. The CDR3 is 15 residues long. Trimming pared 2 bases from V and 0 bases from J, leaving 11 bases between. Germline V gene lookup returns CDR1 MNHEY and CDR2 SVGAGI. The CDR3 coding sequence is TGTGCCAGCAGTTACGACGAGAACTCCTCCTACGAGCAGTACTTC. Protein product: CASSYDENSSYEQYF.

The genes are TRBV19 and TRBJ2-3; the D is unclear. The CDR3 consists of 14 residues. V was trimmed by 3 bases and J by 0 bases, leaving 7 bases between them. Germline loops: CDR1 LNHDA, CDR2 SQIVND (reference sequence). The CDR3 DNA is TGTGCCAGTAGTATGGGTCCCAGCACAGATACGCAGTATTTT. It specifies CASSMGPSTDTQYF.

The chain has TRBV7-9 and TRBJ2-4; D may be TRBD2 (6 bases). The DNA matches TRBJ2-7 better at its end, which makes the J call doubtful. Germline V CDR1 and CDR2: SEHNR, FQNEAQ (reference sequence). This CDR3 is built from 13 residues. CDR3 residues: CASSPAGYYEQYF. CDR3 coding DNA: TGTGCCAGCAGCCCGGCGGGATACTACGAGCAGTACTTC.

This clonotype was detected only once. The V and J genes are TRBV12-3 or TRBV12-4 and TRBJ1-2; unclear D gene. The CDR3 totals 13 residues. V was shortened by 4 bases and J by 5 bases, with 11 bases between the two germline ends. The CDR3 DNA is TGTGCCAGCAGTTCGGTCCCGGAGTATGGCTACACCTTC. This encodes CASSSVPEYGYTF.

This chain uses TRBV2 with TRBJ1-5; 7 bases align to TRBD1. V lost 6 bases to trimming and J lost 7 bases; unmatched junction nucleotides: 6. The germline V gene has CDR1 SNHLY and CDR2 FYNNEI. This CDR3 is built from 13 residues. The CDR3 reads CASRPGTEQPQHF. DNA for the CDR3: TGTGCCAGCAGGCCAGGGACAGAACAGCCCCAGCATTTT.

DNA of the CDR3: TGTGCCAGTTATTTCGACAGGGGGGGCTACACCTTC. Translating it yields CASYFDRGGYTF. The chain links TRBV6-6 to TRBJ1-2, with TRBD1 identical over 9 bases. V shed 9 bases, J shed 8 bases, and the junction held 7 bases outside the gene matches. Germline V CDR1 and CDR2: MNHNY, SVGAGI (reference sequence). The CDR3 consists of 12 residues.

J is TRBJ2-7 and V is TRBV20-1; TRBD1 matches 8 bases. The trim removed 3 bases at V and 2 bases at J, leaving 12 bases unmatched. The CDR3 loop spans 16 amino acids. Germline CDR1 and CDR2: DFQATT and SNEGSKA (reference sequence). The CDR3 DNA follows: TGCAGTGCTAGGGCGGGCCAGGGGGCGGCTCCCTACGAGCAGTACTTC. Residues: CSARAGQGAAPYEQYF.

This clonotype appeared a few times. The chain combines TRBV11-2 with TRBJ1-6, with TRBD1 matching over 10 bases. Losses at the gene ends were 5 bases for V and 8 bases for J; bases not matched to a gene: 9. The CDR3 spans 16 residues. CDR1 SGHAT and CDR2 FQNNGV come from the germline V gene. The CDR3 reads CASSTTGQGTHSPLHF. The CDR3 DNA is TGTGCCAGCAGCACCACGGGACAGGGGACCCATTCACCCCTCCACTTT.

This clonotype was observed a handful of times. One end of the junction fails to match germline, which may point to a read error. The chain is built from TRBV20-1 and TRBJ2-5; 7 positions agree with TRBD2. CDR3 length: 15 amino acids. The germline V gene encodes CDR1 DFQATT and CDR2 SNEGSKA (reference sequence). The CDR3 here is CSARVTGGFQETQYF. Here the CDR3 DNA reads TGCAGTGCTAGAGTGACGGGAGGTTTCCAAGAGACTCAGTACTTC.

The chain combines TRBV5-8 with TRBJ2-1; D not certain. V was pared by 1 base and J by 0 bases, with 8 bases between. Germline V lookup: CDR1 SGHTS, CDR2 YDEGEE. The CDR3 has 15 residues. This CDR3 is CASSLFLHSYNEQFF. As DNA, the CDR3 is TGTGCCAGCAGCTTGTTTCTCCACTCCTACAATGAGCAGTTCTTC.

This clonotype was detected once. The chain carries TRBV4-2 and TRBJ2-2; D ambiguous. Germline values: CDR1 LGHNA, CDR2 YNFKEQ. Trimming shortened V by 0 bases and J by 4 bases, and 6 bases separated the two germline ends. The length of the CDR3 is 14 residues. The CDR3 region has the DNA TGTGCCAGCAGCCAAGAACAGATCACCGGGGAGCTGTTTTTT. Its translation: CASSQEQITGELFF.

On this clonotype: At one end, the junction sequence differs from germline, possibly due to a read error. The chain employs TRBV12-3 or TRBV12-4 and TRBJ1-6, with D hard to call. The CDR3 sequence is 14 residues long. CDR3 DNA: TGTGCCAGCAGCTCCGGGAACCTTAATTCACCCCCCCACTTT. This gives the protein CASSSGNLNSPPHF.

This clonotype was seen a handful of times. The chain uses TRBV7-9 and TRBJ2-7; D is unresolved. The germline V gene encodes CDR1 SEHNR and CDR2 FQNEAQ (reference sequence). This CDR3 comprises 11 residues. Trimming cost V 1 base and J 10 bases, with 8 bases left between them. In nucleotides, the CDR3 is TGTGCCAGCAGCTTAGGAGGTGTTCAGTACTTC. Amino acid sequence: CASSLGGVQYF.

This rearrangement joins TRBV7-8 to TRBJ2-1; no definite D call. CDR1 SGHVS and CDR2 FQNEAQ come from the germline V gene. This CDR3 contains 14 residues. Trimming stripped 2 bases from V and 5 bases from J, with 10 bases between. This CDR3 reads CASSLSFNDNEQFF. The CDR3, as DNA: TGTGCCAGCAGCTTAAGCTTTAACGACAATGAGCAGTTCTTC.

J is TRBJ2-1 and V is TRBV6-6; 7 positions match TRBD2. The CDR3 contains 16 residues. Germline trimming cut 7 bases from V and 3 bases from J; bases unmatched to any gene: 12. Per germline, CDR1 MNHNY and CDR2 SVGAGI (reference sequence). CDR3 DNA sequence: TGTGCCAGCACCCAAGCGGGACCCCTTGGCTACAATGAGCAGTTCTTC. It is translated as CASTQAGPLGYNEQFF.

The rearrangement joins TRBV20-1 to TRBJ2-7; 7 bases are a match to TRBD1. The CDR3 totals 15 residues. J was trimmed by 4 bases and V by 4 bases; bases with no gene match: 13. Germline V gene lookup returns CDR1 DFQATT and CDR2 SNEGSKA (reference sequence). The DNA for the CDR3 is TGCAGTGCTACAGGGGGACCGCCTGTGGAGTACGAGCAGTACTTC. As protein: CSATGGPPVEYEQYF.

The V call is TRBV6-5, the J call TRBJ2-1; no clear D gene. V was trimmed by 4 bases and J by 0 bases, leaving 19 bases between them. The CDR3 totals 18 residues. In germline, CDR1 is MNHEY, CDR2 SVGAGI. The CDR3 bases are TGTGCCAGCAGTTCTGAGACCGATAAATTAAGCTCCTACAATGAGCAGTTCTTC. Amino acids: CASSSETDKLSSYNEQFF.

This clonotype was detected only a few times. V is TRBV6-2 or TRBV6-3 and J is TRBJ2-7, with TRBD1 matching over 9 bases. After removal of 0 bases from V and 6 bases from J, the junction contained 3 bases not matched to a gene. The length of the CDR3 is 14 residues. Per germline, CDR1 MNHEY and CDR2 SVGEGT. The DNA of the CDR3 is TGTGCCAGCAGTTACTCGGGGACAGGGCGCGAGCAGTACTTC. This encodes CASSYSGTGREQYF.

This clonotype was found a few times. The chain combines TRBV5-1 with TRBJ2-7; possible D gene TRBD1, 6 bases. V was trimmed by 2 bases and J by 2 bases, leaving 14 bases between them. CDR1 is SGHRS, CDR2 YFSETQ, per germline. The CDR3 loop spans 15 amino acids. CDR3 nucleotides: TGCGCCAGCAGCTTCTACCCGACAGGTACCTACGAGCAGTACTTC. Translating it yields CASSFYPTGTYEQYF.

V and J are TRBV6-5 and TRBJ2-5; 7 positions match TRBD1. V gave up 8 bases and J gave up 5 bases; unmatched junction bases: 8. Germline CDR1 is MNHEY and CDR2 is SVGAGI. This CDR3 has 13 amino acids. CDR3 amino acids: CASGKQGLETQYF. The CDR3 DNA reads as TGTGCCAGCGGGAAACAGGGGCTCGAGACCCAGTACTTC.

The chain couples TRBV5-5 to TRBJ2-7, with D unresolved. V was pared by 0 bases and J by 7 bases, with 8 bases between. The CDR3 sequence is 12 residues long. Germline V gene data show CDR1 as SGHKS and CDR2 as YYEKEE (reference sequence). CDR3 protein: CASSLDTAEQYF. In nucleotides, the CDR3 is TGTGCCAGCAGCTTGGATACAGCTGAGCAGTACTTC.

This chain joins TRBV12-3 or TRBV12-4 and TRBJ1-2; D call uncertain. The CDR3 has 13 amino acids. Trimming pared 1 base from V and 4 bases from J, leaving 7 bases between. The CDR3 is CASSLGSFYGYTF. The CDR3 DNA reads TGTGCCAGCAGTTTAGGGTCTTTCTATGGCTACACCTTC.